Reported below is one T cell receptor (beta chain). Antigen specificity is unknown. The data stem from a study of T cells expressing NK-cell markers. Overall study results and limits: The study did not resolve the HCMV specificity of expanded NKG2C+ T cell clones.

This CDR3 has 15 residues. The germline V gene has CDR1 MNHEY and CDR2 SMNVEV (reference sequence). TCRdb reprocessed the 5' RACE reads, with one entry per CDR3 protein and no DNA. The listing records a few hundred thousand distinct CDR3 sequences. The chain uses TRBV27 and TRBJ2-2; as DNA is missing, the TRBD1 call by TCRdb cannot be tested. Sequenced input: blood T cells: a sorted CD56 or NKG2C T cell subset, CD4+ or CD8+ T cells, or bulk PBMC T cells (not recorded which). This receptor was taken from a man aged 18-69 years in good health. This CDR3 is CASSFARGSTGELFF.